This passage covers 27 T cell receptor beta chains from one sample sequenced in a study of cytotoxic CD8 clonotypes in ibrutinib-treated CLL. The protocol was immunoSEQ multiplex PCR, while the TCRdb copy is restricted to in-frame clones and leaves out a portion. The top ten hold about 6.4% of the sample, which has some 200,000 clones, about 75% seen once. Sequenced here: PBMCs, sampled after 12 months of ibrutinib treatment. Receptor source: a human donor with chronic lymphocytic leukemia.

The table lists this clone with a few counts. The genes are TRBV6-5 and TRBJ1-1; D might be TRBD1 (5 bases). V was cut by 8 bases and J by 5 bases, with 12 bases left in between. The CDR3 length is 12 residues. Germline V lookup: CDR1 MNHEY, CDR2 SVGAGI. For the CDR3, the DNA is TGTGCCAGCGGACGCCGGGGGACTGAAGCTTTCTTT. This codes for CASGRRGTEAFF.

The chain employs TRBV7-2 and TRBJ1-4, with unresolved D. V lost 5 bases and J lost 5, with 15 bases in between. This CDR3 spans 15 amino acids. Germline V gene data show CDR1 as SGHTA and CDR2 as FQGNSA. As DNA, the CDR3 is TGTGCCAGCAGCAGAAAGGTGCAGGAAAATGAAAAACTGTTTTTT. It specifies CASSRKVQENEKLFF.

This chain joins TRBV10-2 and TRBJ2-1; D uncertain. Trimming took 1 base from V and 6 from J, leaving 7 bases between them. The germline V gene has CDR1 WSHSY and CDR2 SAAADI. There are 13 residues in the CDR3. CDR3 region: CASSEFLSNEQFF. CDR3 DNA sequence: TGCGCCAGCAGTGAGTTCCTCTCCAATGAGCAGTTCTTC.

This chain uses TRBV7-6 with TRBJ1-4, with TRBD1 identical over 9 bases. This CDR3 spans 17 amino acids. Germline trimming cut 5 bases from V and 0 bases from J; bases unmatched to any gene: 7. Germline-derived CDR1 and CDR2 are SGHVS and FNYEAQ. Here the CDR3 reads CASSGQGRITTNEKLFF. DNA for the CDR3: TGTGCCAGCAGCGGACAGGGGAGAATCACAACTAATGAAAAACTGTTTTTT.

The gene calls are TRBV27 and TRBJ2-5, with 10 bases matching TRBD2. Trimming took 6 bases from V and 5 from J; bases not matched to a gene: 6. Germline V gives CDR1 MNHEY, CDR2 SMNVEV (reference sequence). CDR3 size: 14 residues. The CDR3 DNA reads TGTGCCAGCAGCCCACTAGCGGGATTGGAGACCCAGTACTTC. This sequence encodes CASSPLAGLETQYF.

For this clone: One end of the junction does not line up with germline, which may come from a read error. The chain uses TRBV11-2 and TRBJ2-3; no clear D. The CDR3 has 12 residues. CDR1 is SGHAT and CDR2 is FQNNGV in the germline V gene. The DNA for the CDR3 is TGCGCCAGCAGCCAACCCTATGATACGCAGTATTTT. Amino acid sequence: CASSQPYDTQYF.

This clone was recorded only once. The V and J genes are TRBV6-1 and TRBJ1-4, with 7 positions matching TRBD1. Germline lookup yields CDR1 MNHNS and CDR2 SASEGT. The length of the CDR3 is 13 residues. J lost 7 bases, V lost 8 bases, and 7 bases had no gene match. The CDR3 nucleotides read TGTGCCAGCGAGGGACAGTATACTGAAAAACTGTTTTTT. Amino acid sequence: CASEGQYTEKLFF.

The chain links TRBV29-1 to TRBJ2-3, with D uncertain. The V gene's germline CDR1 is SQVTM and CDR2 ANQGSEA. Trimming cost V 6 bases and J 2 bases, with 27 bases left between them. The CDR3 runs to 18 residues. CDR3 sequence: CSVEKRGIKRPFTDTQYF. CDR3 coding DNA: TGCAGCGTAGAGAAGCGTGGGATCAAGCGCCCTTTCACAGATACGCAGTATTTT.

V gene TRBV29-1 combines with J gene TRBJ1-1; D is ambiguous. The CDR3 is 12 residues long. Germline values: CDR1 SQVTM, CDR2 ANQGSEA. Trimming removed 7 bases at V and 5 bases at J, with 14 bases between. The CDR3 bases are TGCAGCGCCCGGACTTGGGGAACTGAAGCTTTCTTT. Translated, it gives CSARTWGTEAFF.

This clone was seen more than once but under ten times. V usage is TRBV18 and J usage is TRBJ1-1; no clear D. V was pared by 4 bases and J by 7 bases, with 13 bases between. The CDR3 has 13 amino acids. CDR1 is KGHSH, CDR2 LQKENI, per germline. CDR3 protein: CASSLGGSDEAFF. Written as DNA, the CDR3 is TGTGCCAGCTCACTCGGTGGGTCGGATGAAGCTTTCTTT.

The rearrangement uses TRBV5-4 and TRBJ2-1, with 12 bases that match TRBD2. There are 16 residues in the CDR3. CDR1 and CDR2 from the germline V gene are SGHNT and YYREEE (reference sequence). V shed 3 bases and J 3 bases; nucleotides not matched to a gene: 4. This CDR3 reads CASSSGGLAGYNEQFF. Here the CDR3 DNA reads TGTGCCAGCAGCTCTGGGGGACTAGCGGGCTACAATGAGCAGTTCTTC.

The chain combines TRBV5-4 with TRBJ1-2; D is perhaps TRBD1 (6 bases). Germline V gives CDR1 SGHNT, CDR2 YYREEE (reference sequence). The germline V and J ends were trimmed by 3 bases and 4 bases, with 13 bases remaining between them. The CDR3 sequence is 14 residues long. For the CDR3, the DNA is TGTGCCAGCAGCTCTGGGGGCGAGCTCTATGGCTACACCTTC. This gives the protein CASSSGGELYGYTF. The variable domain in full, completed from reference TRBV5-4 and TRBJ1-2, reads ETGVTQSPTHLIKTRGQQVTLRCSSQSGHNTVSWYQQALGQGPQFIFQYYREEENGRGNFPPRFSGLQFPNYSSELNVNALELDDSALYLCASSSGGELYGYTFGSGTRLTVV.

The count of this clone is one. The chain links TRBV27 to TRBJ2-7; D is perhaps TRBD2 (5 bases). The V and J ends lost 3 bases and 4 bases respectively, with 10 bases between them. CDR3 length equals 13 residues. Per the germline V gene, CDR1 is MNHEY and CDR2 is SMNVEV (reference sequence). As DNA, the CDR3 is TGTGCCAGCAGTTTTGAGGGTCGGTACGAGCAGTACTTC. This encodes CASSFEGRYEQYF.

This clone was found once. The J gene is TRBJ2-5, the V gene TRBV29-1; TRBD1 or TRBD2 may be the D gene (5 bases each). Trimming removed 7 bases from V and 5 bases from J, with 17 bases in between. Per germline, CDR1 SQVTM and CDR2 ANQGSEA. The CDR3 extends over 13 amino acids. The CDR3 protein is CSARVGDGETQYF. The CDR3 coding sequence is TGCAGCGCTCGGGTGGGGGATGGGGAGACCCAGTACTTC.

The chain uses TRBV9 and TRBJ2-3; D is unclear. The germline V gene has CDR1 SGDLS and CDR2 YYNGEE. The CDR3 length is 14 residues. Deletions cut 6 bases from V and 2 bases from J, with 13 bases between. The CDR3 nucleotides are TGTGCCAGCAAGGTTGCGGCAAACACAGATACGCAGTATTTT. It yields the protein CASKVAANTDTQYF.

In its sample, this clone was seen once. The same CDR3 also results from other DNA sequences found in this sample. The gene calls are TRBV7-2 and TRBJ2-7; D is undetermined. The V and J ends lost 1 base and 4 bases respectively, with 8 bases between them. There are 13 residues in the CDR3. Germline CDR1 SGHTA, CDR2 FQGNSA. The CDR3 loop is CASSLGLLYEQYF. The CDR3 region has the DNA TGTGCCAGCAGCTTAGGGCTCTTGTACGAGCAGTACTTC. Using reference TRBV7-2 and TRBJ2-7 for the parts outside the CDR3, the full variable domain is GAGVSQSPSNKVTEKGKDVELRCDPISGHTALYWYRQSLGQGLEFLIYFQGNSAPDKSGLPSDRFSAERTGGSVSTLTIQRTQQEDSAVYLCASSLGLLYEQYFGPGTRLTVT.

The J gene is TRBJ2-7, the V gene TRBV15; 9 bases map to TRBD1. The CDR3 consists of 17 residues. Trimming took 0 bases from V and 4 from J; bases not matched to a gene: 10. The germline CDR1 and CDR2 sequences are LNHNV and YYDKDF (reference sequence). Here the CDR3 DNA reads TGTGCCACCAGCAGAGATTATAGGACAGGGGTTGTATACGAGCAGTACTTC. It codes for CATSRDYRTGVVYEQYF.

This chain uses TRBV19 with TRBJ1-5, with D possibly TRBD1 on 5 matching bases. The length of the CDR3 is 18 residues. The germline gives CDR1 LNHDA, CDR2 SQIVND (reference sequence). Trimming shortened V by 4 bases and J by 6 bases, and 25 bases separated the two germline ends. DNA for the CDR3: TGTGCCAGTAGTAAATGGGCTGACCAGACAACAGGTCGTCAGCCCCAGCATTTT. Its protein is CASSKWADQTTGRQPQHF.

The chain links TRBV10-1 to TRBJ1-1; no clear D gene. Per germline, CDR1 WNHNN and CDR2 SYGVQD (reference sequence). V dropped 2 bases and J dropped 3 bases, with 13 bases sitting between them. The CDR3 loop spans 15 amino acids. CDR3 in amino acids: CASSEVGKTDTEAFF. DNA of the CDR3: TGCGCCAGCAGTGAGGTTGGCAAGACCGACACTGAAGCTTTCTTT.

J is TRBJ2-6 and V is TRBV28; no clear D. Trimming shortened V by 3 bases and J by 2 bases, and 8 bases separated the two germline ends. CDR3 size: 15 residues. Germline V gene lookup returns CDR1 MDHEN and CDR2 SYDVKM. CDR3 residues: CASSLGGTGANVLTF. In DNA form, the CDR3 reads TGTGCCAGCAGTTTGGGTGGAACTGGGGCCAACGTCCTGACTTTC.

This chain joins TRBV7-3 and TRBJ2-2; 8 nucleotides agree with TRBD2. This CDR3 has 16 amino acids. The germline gives CDR1 SGHTA, CDR2 FQGTGA. The V and J ends lost 5 bases and 1 base, in that order; junction bases with no gene match: 6. The CDR3 region is CASSPTSGMNTGELFF. CDR3 nucleotides: TGTGCCAGCAGCCCTACTAGCGGAATGAACACCGGGGAGCTGTTTTTT. Supplemented by reference TRBV7-3 and TRBJ2-2, the full variable domain reads GAGVSQTPSNKVTEKGKYVELRCDPISGHTALYWYRQSLGQGPEFLIYFQGTGAADDSGLPNDRFFAVRPEGSVSTLKIQRTERGDSAVYLCASSPTSGMNTGELFFGEGSRLTVL.

The chain employs TRBV15 and TRBJ2-7, with D unresolved. The CDR3 has 14 residues. Germline V lookup: CDR1 LNHNV, CDR2 YYDKDF (reference sequence). V gave up 1 base and J gave up 3 bases, with 10 bases separating them. CDR3 region: CATSRAPNVYEQYF. In DNA, the CDR3 is TGTGCCACCAGCAGAGCACCAAACGTCTACGAGCAGTACTTC.

The chain recombines TRBV9 with TRBJ2-2; D may correspond to TRBD1 or TRBD2 (5 bases each). There are 15 residues in the CDR3. Looked up from germline, CDR1 is SGDLS and CDR2 is YYNGEE. V was pared by 3 bases and J by 13 bases, with 22 bases between. CDR3 sequence reads: CASSAIGVRDERLFF. In nucleotides, the CDR3 is TGTGCCAGCAGCGCTATAGGGGTACGGGACGAACGGCTGTTTTTT.

The chain recombines TRBV5-1 with TRBJ2-5, with TRBD2 identical over 8 bases. This CDR3 is 15 amino acids long. Losses at the gene ends were 5 bases for V and 2 bases for J; bases not matched to a gene: 8. Germline-derived CDR1 and CDR2 are SGHRS and YFSETQ. The CDR3: CASREAGEWQETQYF. CDR3 sequence (DNA): TGCGCCAGCAGGGAAGCGGGGGAATGGCAAGAGACCCAGTACTTC.

The rearrangement joins TRBV9 to TRBJ2-7; D might be TRBD1 or TRBD2, each matching 5 bases. The V gene lost 3 bases and the J gene lost 2 bases, with 12 bases spanning the gap. The CDR3 spans 14 residues. The germline gives CDR1 SGDLS, CDR2 YYNGEE. The CDR3 loop reads CASSGQLGAYEQYF. CDR3 in DNA: TGTGCCAGCAGCGGTCAGCTGGGGGCCTACGAGCAGTACTTC.

This clone has only a few counts. This chain links TRBV30 with TRBJ1-5; D perhaps matches TRBD1 (6 bases). The V end lost 1 base, the J end lost 2 bases, and 12 bases lay between the germline ends. CDR1 and CDR2 from the germline V gene are GTSNPN and SVGIG (reference sequence). The CDR3 is 15 amino acids. The CDR3 nucleotides are TGTGCCTGGAGTGCACAAACAGGGCGCAATCAGCCCCAGCATTTT. This translates into CAWSAQTGRNQPQHF.

The CDR3 loop is CSGGVEGSYEQYF. As DNA, the CDR3 is TGCAGCGGGGGAGTTGAGGGCTCCTACGAGCAGTACTTC. The chain carries TRBV29-1 and TRBJ2-7; tentative D call: TRBD2 (5 bases). Trimming left V 7 bases short and J 0 bases short, with 13 bases between. CDR3 length: 13 amino acids. Germline CDR1 SQVTM, CDR2 ANQGSEA.